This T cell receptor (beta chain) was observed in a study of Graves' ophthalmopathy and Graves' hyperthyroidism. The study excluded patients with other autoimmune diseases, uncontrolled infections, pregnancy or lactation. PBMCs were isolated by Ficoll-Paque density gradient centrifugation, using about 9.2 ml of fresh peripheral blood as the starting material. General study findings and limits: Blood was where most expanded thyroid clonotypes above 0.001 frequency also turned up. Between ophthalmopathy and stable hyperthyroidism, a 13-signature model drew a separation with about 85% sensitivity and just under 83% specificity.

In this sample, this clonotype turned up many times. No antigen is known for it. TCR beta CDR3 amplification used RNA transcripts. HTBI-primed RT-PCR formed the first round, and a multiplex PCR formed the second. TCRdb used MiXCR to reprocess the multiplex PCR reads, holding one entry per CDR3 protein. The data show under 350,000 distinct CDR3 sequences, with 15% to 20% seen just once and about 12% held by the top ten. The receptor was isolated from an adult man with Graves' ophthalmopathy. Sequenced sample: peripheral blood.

The CDR3: CSARSSTLNTEAFF. The CDR3 nucleotides are TGCAGTGCTAGATCTAGCACTTTGAACACTGAAGCTTTCTTT. The chain is built from TRBV20-1 and TRBJ1-1, with D hard to call. The CDR3 loop spans 14 amino acids. The germline CDR1 and CDR2 sequences are DFQATT and SNEGSKA (reference sequence). Trimming removed 2 bases at V and 0 bases at J, with 10 bases between.